The 15 T cell receptor beta chains below were found in one sample sequenced in a study of beta chain features in type 1 diabetes. The isolated RNA, all of it, was reverse transcribed, so expressed TCRB transcripts were what got sequenced. Method: immunoSEQ multiplex PCR; TCRdb's copy keeps in-frame clones and lacks some. The top ten hold 4% of the sample, which has a few hundred thousand clones, about 25% seen once. What was sequenced was central memory CD4+ T cells from blood. The origin of the receptors is a man between 25 and 39 years old in good health.

The rearrangement uses TRBV5-1 and TRBJ1-2; unclear D gene. Trimming removed 0 bases from V and 8 bases from J, with 11 bases in between. The CDR3 is 13 residues long. From germline, CDR1 is SGHRS and CDR2 YFSETQ. CDR3 amino acids: CASSLAEGTGYTF. The CDR3 DNA follows: TGCGCCAGCAGCTTGGCGGAGGGAACCGGCTACACCTTC.

This clone appeared a single time. The chain uses TRBV15 and TRBJ1-1; 8 nucleotides match TRBD1. CDR1 and CDR2 (germline): LNHNV, YYDKDF (reference sequence). The CDR3 has 15 amino acids. Trimming removed 1 base from V and 7 bases from J; junction bases left unmatched: 8. The CDR3 protein is CATSRGAGGKLEAFF. The DNA of the CDR3 is TGTGCCACCAGCAGAGGGGCAGGGGGCAAGCTTGAAGCTTTCTTT.

This clone was counted many times. The sample carries other DNA sequences with the same CDR3. The chain joins TRBV7-2 to TRBJ2-7, with D possibly being TRBD2 (5 bases). The germline gives CDR1 SGHTA, CDR2 FQGNSA. Trimming removed 1 base from V and 7 bases from J, with 11 bases in between. The length of the CDR3 is 13 residues. In DNA, the CDR3 is TGTGCCAGCAGCTTAGGCCCTTCGGGGGAGCAGTACTTC. The encoded protein is CASSLGPSGEQYF.

The V call is TRBV29-1, the J call TRBJ2-5, with unresolved D. The CDR3 extends over 13 amino acids. CDR1 and CDR2 (germline): SQVTM, ANQGSEA. Trimming took 1 base from V and 1 from J, leaving 7 bases between them. The CDR3 region is CSVEAVIQETQYF. In DNA form, the CDR3 reads TGCAGCGTTGAAGCGGTTATCCAAGAGACCCAGTACTTC.

The gene calls are TRBV19 and TRBJ2-1; 9 nucleotides match TRBD1. Germline V gene data show CDR1 as LNHDA and CDR2 as SQIVND (reference sequence). This CDR3 comprises 12 residues. V lost 4 bases and J lost 12; bases outside the gene matches: 4. The DNA for the CDR3 is TGTGCCAGTAGTAGACAGGGGGGAAGGCAGTTCTTC. Protein: CASSRQGGRQFF.

This clone turned up a few times. The V and J genes are TRBV7-2 and TRBJ2-6, with D possibly TRBD1 on 5 matching bases. The CDR3 loop spans 16 amino acids. CDR1 and CDR2 from the germline V gene are SGHTA and FQGNSA. V shed 2 bases and J shed 2 bases, with 10 bases lying between them. The DNA for the CDR3 is TGTGCCAGCAGCTTACTCCAGGGTCCTGGGGCCAACGTCCTGACTTTC. Its translation: CASSLLQGPGANVLTF.

This chain joins TRBV18 and TRBJ2-1; TRBD2 might be the D (5 bases). The CDR3 length is 15 residues. The germline CDR1 and CDR2 sequences are KGHSH and LQKENI. The V gene lost 5 bases and the J gene lost 1 base, with 12 bases spanning the gap. As DNA, the CDR3 is TGTGCCAGCTCAACCCAGACTATATCCTACAATGAGCAGTTCTTC. Translation gives CASSTQTISYNEQFF.

This clone appeared a few times. This chain uses TRBV27 with TRBJ2-2, with D perhaps TRBD1 or TRBD2 (5 bases each). Germline V gives CDR1 MNHEY, CDR2 SMNVEV (reference sequence). Trimming stripped 3 bases from V and 4 bases from J, with 15 bases between. The CDR3 is 16 residues long. CDR3 nucleotide sequence: TGTGCCAGCAGTTTGAGTTGGGACGGAGCCACCGGGGAGCTGTTTTTT. Translating it yields CASSLSWDGATGELFF.

The J gene is TRBJ2-5, the V gene TRBV27; 11 bases align to TRBD1. Germline V gene sequence: CDR1 MNHEY, CDR2 SMNVEV (reference sequence). This CDR3 region has 16 residues. The V and J ends lost 5 bases and 6 bases, in that order; junction bases with no gene match: 11. The CDR3 DNA is TGTGCCAGCAGTCCCTTCCCGGGACAGGGGGTGCAGACCCAGTACTTC. Translated: CASSPFPGQGVQTQYF.

The gene calls are TRBV6-1 and TRBJ1-1; D uncertain. CDR3 length: 12 amino acids. V gave up 1 base and J gave up 11 bases, with 11 bases separating them. Germline values: CDR1 MNHNS, CDR2 SASEGT. The CDR3 here is CASSEGVPAAFF. For the CDR3, the DNA is TGTGCCAGCAGTGAAGGTGTGCCGGCGGCTTTCTTT.

CDR3 region: CAWGKTNSGANVLTF. DNA for the CDR3: TGTGCCTGGGGAAAGACGAACTCTGGGGCCAACGTCCTGACTTTC. This rearrangement joins TRBV30 to TRBJ2-6; D remains ambiguous. With 5 bases removed from V and 0 bases from J, the gap between germline ends came to 11 bases. Germline CDR1 is GTSNPN and CDR2 is SVGIG (reference sequence). The CDR3 runs to 15 residues.

In its sample, this clone was seen a few times. This sequence joins TRBV30 and TRBJ2-1; 7 bases line up with TRBD1. Germline CDR1 and CDR2: GTSNPN and SVGIG (reference sequence). V lost 0 bases, J lost 9 bases, and 5 bases stayed unmatched. CDR3 length equals 13 residues. Here the CDR3 DNA reads TGTGCCTGGAGTGTTCCAGGGGGTGGTGAGCAGTTCTTC. It yields the protein CAWSVPGGGEQFF.

The CDR3 loop reads CAISEGGQETQYF. CDR3 nucleotides: TGTGCCATCAGTGAAGGGGGGCAAGAGACCCAGTACTTC. The rearrangement uses TRBV10-3 and TRBJ2-5; possibly TRBD1 or TRBD2 for D (6 bases each). V gave up 3 bases and J gave up 2 bases, with 7 bases separating them. The length of the CDR3 is 13 residues. Germline V gives CDR1 ENHRY, CDR2 SYGVKD.

This clone was seen a few times. The CDR3 protein is CASSYSGGTGNEQFF. The CDR3 DNA sequence: TGTGCCAGCAGTTACTCCGGCGGGACGGGAAATGAGCAGTTCTTC. The chain combines TRBV6-6 with TRBJ2-1, with D perhaps TRBD2 (6 bases). CDR3 length: 15 residues. Germline values: CDR1 MNHNY, CDR2 SVGAGI (reference sequence). Trimming took 0 bases from V and 7 from J, leaving 13 bases between them.

This rearrangement joins TRBV7-9 to TRBJ2-2; no clear D gene. The CDR3 has 15 amino acids. V shed 5 bases and J shed 1 base, with 11 bases lying between them. Germline CDR1 reads SEHNR; CDR2 reads FQNEAQ (reference sequence). The CDR3 is CASSADGRNTGELFF. The CDR3 DNA follows: TGTGCCAGCAGCGCGGACGGAAGGAACACCGGGGAGCTGTTTTTT. The complete variable domain, with remaining parts taken from reference TRBV7-9 and TRBJ2-2, reads DTGVSQNPRHKITKRGQNVTFRCDPISEHNRLYWYRQTLGQGPEFLTYFQNEAQLEKSRLLSDRFSAERPKGSFSTLEIQRTEQGDSAMYLCASSADGRNTGELFFGEGSRLTVL.